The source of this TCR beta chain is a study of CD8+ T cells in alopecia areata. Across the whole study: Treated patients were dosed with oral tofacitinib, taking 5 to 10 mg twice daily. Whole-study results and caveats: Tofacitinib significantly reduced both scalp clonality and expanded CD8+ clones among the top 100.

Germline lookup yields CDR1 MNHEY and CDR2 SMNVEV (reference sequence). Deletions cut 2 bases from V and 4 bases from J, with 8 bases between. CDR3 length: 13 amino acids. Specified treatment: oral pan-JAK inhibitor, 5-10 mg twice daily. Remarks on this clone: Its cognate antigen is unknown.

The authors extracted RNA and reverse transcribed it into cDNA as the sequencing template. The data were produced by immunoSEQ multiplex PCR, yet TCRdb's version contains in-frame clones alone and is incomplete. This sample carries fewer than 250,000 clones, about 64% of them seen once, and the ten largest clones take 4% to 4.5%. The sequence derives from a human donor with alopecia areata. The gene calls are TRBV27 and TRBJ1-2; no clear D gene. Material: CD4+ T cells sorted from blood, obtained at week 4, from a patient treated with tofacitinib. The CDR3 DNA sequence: TGTGCCAGCAGTTTAGTAGGCAGCTATGGCTACACCTTC. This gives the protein CASSLVGSYGYTF.